A selection of T cell receptor beta chains follows, all from one sample in a study of shared clonotypes between healthy human individuals. The repertoire was sequenced with immunoSEQ multiplex PCR; TCRdb's copy has only in-frame clones and lacks some. Among some 1.4 million clones listed, roughly 96% were seen once. Sequencing was carried out using naive CD4+ T cells sorted from blood. The receptors were sampled from a man aged 30-40 years in good health. The CDR3 runs from the conserved cysteine through the conserved F or W. D genes are given only for firm matches. Clone size appears in some rows only: once, few, many, or a class for an expanded clone.

J gene,D gene,clone size,V gene,CDR3 length,CDR3 DNA,CDR3 protein
TRBJ2-5,.,.,TRBV4-1,15,TGCGCCAGCAGCCAAGCCTCCGGGACCCTGGGGACCCAGTACTTC,CASSQASGTLGTQYF
TRBJ2-2,.,.,TRBV6-5,15,TGTGCCACTAGACACAGGGTACCGAACACCGGGGAGCTGTTTTTT,CATRHRVPNTGELFF
TRBJ2-3,.,.,TRBV7-3,12,TGTGCCAGCAGCCCTTCCCCGGGTACGCAGTATTTT,CASSPSPGTQYF
TRBJ1-3,TRBD1,once,TRBV6-5,16,TGTGCCAGCAGTTACTCGATTGACAGGGGAAGAAACACCATATATTTT,CASSYSIDRGRNTIYF
TRBJ2-1,TRBD1,.,TRBV19,14,TGTGCCAGTAAGGTACAGGGGCATTACAATGAGCAGTTCTTC,CASKVQGHYNEQFF
TRBJ1-2,.,.,TRBV20-1,11,TGCAGTGCCCCCCCCCACCGCCTCTACACCTTC,CSAPPHRLYTF
TRBJ2-3,TRBD2,.,TRBV9,16,TGTGCCAGCAGCGCAACTAGCGGGAGTGGTACAGATACGCAGTATTTT,CASSATSGSGTDTQYF
TRBJ2-5,.,.,TRBV11-2,13,TGTGCCAGCAGCTCCTCGGGGGCGGAGACCCAGTACTTC,CASSSSGAETQYF
TRBJ2-7,TRBD1,.,TRBV7-8,16,TGTGCCAGCAGCTTAGCAAACCAACAGGGGCTCTACGAGCAGTACTTC,CASSLANQQGLYEQYF
TRBJ1-2,TRBD1,.,TRBV5-6,15,TGTGCCAGCAGCTTTCGATCGGGACAGGGCGATGGCTACACCTTC,CASSFRSGQGDGYTF
TRBJ1-4,.,.,TRBV29-1,14,TGCAGCGTTGAAGTCGCCGGGGGGGATGAAAAACTGTTTTTT,CSVEVAGGDEKLFF
TRBJ2-3,.,.,TRBV5-1,14,TGCGCCAGCAGCTTACAGGGGGGGACAGATACGCAGTATTTT,CASSLQGGTDTQYF
TRBJ2-1,TRBD2,once,TRBV6-1,17,TGTGCCAGCAGTGCGTCCGGACTAGCGGGATCGACCGATGAGCAGTTCTTC,CASSASGLAGSTDEQFF
TRBJ1-5,.,.,TRBV19,17,TGTGCCAGTATAAACAGCCGGGGTCCACTGAGCAATCAGCCCCAGCATTTT,CASINSRGPLSNQPQHF
TRBJ2-1,TRBD2,.,TRBV6-5,14,TGTGCCAGCAAGACTAGCGGGACTTACAATGAGCAGTTCTTC,CASKTSGTYNEQFF
TRBJ1-5,.,.,TRBV19,16,TGTGCCAGTAGTAATAAACAGGGTTTGGGCAATCAGCCCCAGCATTTT,CASSNKQGLGNQPQHF